Sequencing of this T cell receptor beta chain was carried out in a study of blood T cell repertoires in COVID-19. As handled by the study authors: Quantification of nucleated cells was approximated via reference gene primer amplification. Measured with immunoSEQ multiplex PCR; TCRdb has only the in-frame clones, and not every one. V, J and clone size derive from that table, while D and trimming were established from the DNA sequence. The data hold 76,000 or so clones, with under 95% observed a single time. The ends lost 4 bases at V and 0 bases at J; junction bases unmatched: 14. The CDR3 covers 19 residues. CDR1 and CDR2 from the germline V gene are SGHRS and YFSETQ.

The receptor's source is a human donor in a cohort sampled during active COVID-19. The sample consisted of peripheral blood. This sequence joins TRBV5-1 and TRBJ2-5, with 11 bases matching TRBD2. The CDR3 DNA reads TGCGCCAGCAGCCCTCGAGGTAGCGGGGGGGCGACGTACCAAGAGACCCAGTACTTC. Protein: CASSPRGSGGATYQETQYF.